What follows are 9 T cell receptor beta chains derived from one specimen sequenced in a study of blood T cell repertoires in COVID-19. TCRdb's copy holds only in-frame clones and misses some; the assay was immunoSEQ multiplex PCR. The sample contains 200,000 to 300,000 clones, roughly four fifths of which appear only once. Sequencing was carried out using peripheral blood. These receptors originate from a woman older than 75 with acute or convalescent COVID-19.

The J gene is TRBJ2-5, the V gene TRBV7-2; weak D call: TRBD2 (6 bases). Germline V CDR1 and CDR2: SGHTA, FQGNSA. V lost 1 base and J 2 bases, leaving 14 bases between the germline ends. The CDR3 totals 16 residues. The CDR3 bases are TGTGCCAGCAGCTTAGGGGGGACTTGGGGGCAAGAGACCCAGTACTTC. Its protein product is CASSLGGTWGQETQYF.

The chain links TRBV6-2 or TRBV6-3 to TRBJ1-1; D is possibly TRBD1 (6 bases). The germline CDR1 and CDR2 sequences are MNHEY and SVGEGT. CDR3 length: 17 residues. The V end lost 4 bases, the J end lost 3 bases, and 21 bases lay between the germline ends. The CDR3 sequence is CASSSNSRGWSYTEAFF. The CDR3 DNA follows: TGTGCCAGCAGTTCCAACTCCAGGGGATGGTCATACACTGAAGCTTTCTTT.

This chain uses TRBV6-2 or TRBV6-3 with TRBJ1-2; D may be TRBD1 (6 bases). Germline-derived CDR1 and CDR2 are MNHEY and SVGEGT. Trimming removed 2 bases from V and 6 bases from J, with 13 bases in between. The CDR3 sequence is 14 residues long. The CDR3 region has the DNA TGTGCCAGCAGTTACCGGCAGGGGCTGGATGGCTACACCTTC. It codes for CASSYRQGLDGYTF.

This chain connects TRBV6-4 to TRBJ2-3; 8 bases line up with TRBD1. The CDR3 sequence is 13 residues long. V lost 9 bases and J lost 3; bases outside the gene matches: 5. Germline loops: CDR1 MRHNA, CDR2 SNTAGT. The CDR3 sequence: CASGQGGTDTQYF. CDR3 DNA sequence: TGTGCCAGTGGACAGGGAGGAACAGATACGCAGTATTTT.

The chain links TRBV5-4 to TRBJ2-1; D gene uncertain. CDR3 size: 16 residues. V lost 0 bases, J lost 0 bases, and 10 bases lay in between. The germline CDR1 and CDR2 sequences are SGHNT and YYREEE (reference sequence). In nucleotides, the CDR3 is TGTGCCAGCAGCTTGGCAGGATATAGCTCCTACAATGAGCAGTTCTTC. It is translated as CASSLAGYSSYNEQFF.

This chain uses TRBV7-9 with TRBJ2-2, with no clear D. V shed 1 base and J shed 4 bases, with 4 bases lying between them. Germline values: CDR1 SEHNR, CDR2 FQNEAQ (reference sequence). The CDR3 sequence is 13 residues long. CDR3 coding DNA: TGTGCCAGCAGCTTAGTCCGCACCGGGGAGCTGTTTTTT. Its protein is CASSLVRTGELFF.

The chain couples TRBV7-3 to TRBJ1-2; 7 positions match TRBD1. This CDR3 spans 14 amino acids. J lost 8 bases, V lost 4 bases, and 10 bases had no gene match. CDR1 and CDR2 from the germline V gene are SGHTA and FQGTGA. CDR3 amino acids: CASSSTGNKGGYTF. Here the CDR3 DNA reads TGTGCCAGCAGCTCGACAGGGAATAAAGGGGGCTACACCTTC.

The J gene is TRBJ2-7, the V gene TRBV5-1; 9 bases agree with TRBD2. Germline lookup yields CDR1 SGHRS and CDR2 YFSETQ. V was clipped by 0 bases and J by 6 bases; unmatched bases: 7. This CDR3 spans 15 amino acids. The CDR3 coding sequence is TGCGCCAGCAGCTTGGGTATACTAGCGGGTTTCGAGCAGTACTTC. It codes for CASSLGILAGFEQYF. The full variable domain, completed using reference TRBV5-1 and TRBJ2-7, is KAGVTQTPRYLIKTRGQQVTLSCSPISGHRSVSWYQQTPGQGLQFLFEYFSETQRNKGNFPGRFSGRQFSNSRSEMNVSTLELGDSALYLCASSLGILAGFEQYFGPGTRLTVT.

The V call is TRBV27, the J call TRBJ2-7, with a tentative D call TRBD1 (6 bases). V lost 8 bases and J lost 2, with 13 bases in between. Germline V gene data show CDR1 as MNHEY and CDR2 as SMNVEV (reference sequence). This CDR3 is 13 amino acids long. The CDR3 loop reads CASSPGAAYEQYF. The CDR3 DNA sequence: TGTGCCAGCTCCCCAGGGGCGGCCTACGAGCAGTACTTC.